A selection of T cell receptor beta chains follows, all from one sample in a study of blood T cell repertoires in COVID-19. Profiling relied on immunoSEQ multiplex PCR, and the TCRdb table lists in-frame clones only, not all of them. This sample yields more than 95,000 clones, of which about 80% are seen a single time; around 25% belongs to the top ten. Sequences were obtained from peripheral blood. These receptors were taken from a human donor in a cohort sampled during active COVID-19. Both conserved end residues are trimmed from each CDR3. A D gene is named only where the DNA matches it firmly.

>TRBD1|TRBJ2-5|TRBV6-2/TRBV6-3
ASSYTGTGLGTQY
>TRBD1|TRBJ1-2|TRBV18
ASSPTGRDGYT
>.|TRBJ2-7|TRBV30
AWSPGQGYEQY
>TRBD1|TRBJ1-2|TRBV10-3
AISVDRGAYGYT
>TRBD2|TRBJ2-1|TRBV13
ASSSRGAVAGGPQF
>.|TRBJ1-1|TRBV5-4
ASSKPDRMNTEAF
>TRBD2|TRBJ2-7|TRBV9
ASSVGTSGSWEQY
>.|TRBJ2-3|TRBV6-6
ASSSSWYSGTDTQY
>TRBD2|TRBJ2-2|TRBV19
ASNSIAGGRKNKTNTGELF
>.|TRBJ1-4|TRBV18
ASSPDRGEKLF
>TRBD2|TRBJ2-1|TRBV4-1
ASSQDRGAGATYNEQF